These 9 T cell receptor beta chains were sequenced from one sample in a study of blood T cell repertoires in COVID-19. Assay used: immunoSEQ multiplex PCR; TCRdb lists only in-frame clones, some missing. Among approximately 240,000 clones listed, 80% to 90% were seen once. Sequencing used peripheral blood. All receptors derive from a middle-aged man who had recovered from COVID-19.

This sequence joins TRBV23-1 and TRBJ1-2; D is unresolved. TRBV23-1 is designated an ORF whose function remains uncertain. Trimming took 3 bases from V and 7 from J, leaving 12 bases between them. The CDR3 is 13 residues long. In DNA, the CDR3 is TGCGCCAGCAGTCATATCTACGTTGGTGGCTACACCTTC. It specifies CASSHIYVGGYTF.

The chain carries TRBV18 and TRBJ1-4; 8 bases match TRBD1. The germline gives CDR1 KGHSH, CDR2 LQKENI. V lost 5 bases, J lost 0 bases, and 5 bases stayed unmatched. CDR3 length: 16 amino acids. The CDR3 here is CASSLQQGATNEKLFF. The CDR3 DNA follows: TGTGCCAGCTCATTACAACAGGGGGCAACTAATGAAAAACTGTTTTTT.

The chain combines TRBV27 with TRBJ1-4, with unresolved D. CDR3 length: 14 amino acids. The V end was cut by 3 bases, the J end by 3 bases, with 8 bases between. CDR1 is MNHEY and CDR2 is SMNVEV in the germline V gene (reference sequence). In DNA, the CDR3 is TGTGCCAGCAGTTTGATTGCAGCTAATGAAAAACTGTTTTTT. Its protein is CASSLIAANEKLFF.

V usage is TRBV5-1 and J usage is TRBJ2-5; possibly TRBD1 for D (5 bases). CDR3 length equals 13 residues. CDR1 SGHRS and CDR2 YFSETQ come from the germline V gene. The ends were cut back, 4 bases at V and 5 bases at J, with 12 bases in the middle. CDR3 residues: CASSIQGWETQYF. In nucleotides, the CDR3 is TGCGCCAGCAGCATTCAGGGTTGGGAGACCCAGTACTTC.

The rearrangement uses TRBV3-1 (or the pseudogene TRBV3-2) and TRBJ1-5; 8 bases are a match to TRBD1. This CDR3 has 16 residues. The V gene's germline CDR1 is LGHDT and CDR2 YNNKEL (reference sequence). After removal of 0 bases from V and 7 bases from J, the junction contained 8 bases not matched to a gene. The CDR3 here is CASSQDDRGFGQPQHF. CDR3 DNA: TGTGCCAGCAGCCAAGATGACAGGGGATTCGGCCAGCCCCAGCATTTT.

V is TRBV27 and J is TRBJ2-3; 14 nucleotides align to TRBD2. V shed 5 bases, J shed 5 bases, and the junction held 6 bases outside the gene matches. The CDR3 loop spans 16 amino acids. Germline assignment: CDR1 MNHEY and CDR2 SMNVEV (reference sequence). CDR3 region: CASSAYGTSGRDTQYF. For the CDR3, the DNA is TGTGCCAGCAGTGCTTACGGGACTAGCGGGAGAGATACGCAGTATTTT.

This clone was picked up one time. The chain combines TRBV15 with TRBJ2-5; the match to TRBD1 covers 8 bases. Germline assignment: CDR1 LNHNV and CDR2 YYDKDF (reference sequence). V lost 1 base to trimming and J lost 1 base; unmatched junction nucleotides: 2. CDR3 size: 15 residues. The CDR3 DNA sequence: TGTGCCACCAGCAGAGGACAGGGGACCCAAGAGACCCAGTACTTC. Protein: CATSRGQGTQETQYF.

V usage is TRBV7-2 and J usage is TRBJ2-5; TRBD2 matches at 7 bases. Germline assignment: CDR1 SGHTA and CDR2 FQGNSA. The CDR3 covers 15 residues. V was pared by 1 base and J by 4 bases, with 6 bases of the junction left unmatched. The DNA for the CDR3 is TGTGCCAGCAGCTTAGTCGGCGGGAGTCGAGAGACCCAGTACTTC. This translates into CASSLVGGSRETQYF. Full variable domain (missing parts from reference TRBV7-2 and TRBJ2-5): GAGVSQSPSNKVTEKGKDVELRCDPISGHTALYWYRQSLGQGLEFLIYFQGNSAPDKSGLPSDRFSAERTGGSVSTLTIQRTQQEDSAVYLCASSLVGGSRETQYFGPGTRLLVL.

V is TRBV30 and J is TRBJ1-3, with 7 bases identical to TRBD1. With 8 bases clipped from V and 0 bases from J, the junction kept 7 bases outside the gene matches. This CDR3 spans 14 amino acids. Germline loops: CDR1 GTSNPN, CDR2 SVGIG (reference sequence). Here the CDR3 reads CAAQGGHSGNTIYF. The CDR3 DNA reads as TGTGCCGCCCAGGGGGGCCACTCTGGAAACACCATATATTTT.